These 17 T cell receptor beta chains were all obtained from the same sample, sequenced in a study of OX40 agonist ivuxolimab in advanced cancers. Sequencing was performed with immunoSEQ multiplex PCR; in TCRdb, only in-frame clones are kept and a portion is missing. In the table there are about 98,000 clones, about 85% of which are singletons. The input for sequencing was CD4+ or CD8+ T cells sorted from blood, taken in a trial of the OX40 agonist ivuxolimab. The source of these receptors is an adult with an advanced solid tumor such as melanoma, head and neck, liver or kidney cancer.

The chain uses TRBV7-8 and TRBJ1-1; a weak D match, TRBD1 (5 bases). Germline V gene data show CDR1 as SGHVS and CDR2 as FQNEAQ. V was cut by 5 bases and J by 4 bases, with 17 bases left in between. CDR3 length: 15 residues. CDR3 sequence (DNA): TGTGCCAGCAGCCCCGATGAGAGGAGGGGCACTGAAGCTTTCTTT. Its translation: CASSPDERRGTEAFF.

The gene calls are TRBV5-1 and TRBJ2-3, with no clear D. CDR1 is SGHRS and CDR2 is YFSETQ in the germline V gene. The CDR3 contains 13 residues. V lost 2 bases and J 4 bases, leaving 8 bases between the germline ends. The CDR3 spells CASSFESADTQYF. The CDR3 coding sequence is TGCGCCAGCAGCTTTGAGTCGGCAGATACGCAGTATTTT.

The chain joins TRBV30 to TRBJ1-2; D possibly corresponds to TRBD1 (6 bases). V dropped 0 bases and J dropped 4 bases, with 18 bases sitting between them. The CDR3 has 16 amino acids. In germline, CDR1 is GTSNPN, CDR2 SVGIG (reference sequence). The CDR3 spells CAWSVQGHPGSYGYTF. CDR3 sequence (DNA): TGTGCCTGGAGTGTACAGGGACACCCAGGATCCTATGGCTACACCTTC. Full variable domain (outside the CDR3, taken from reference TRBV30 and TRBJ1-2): SQTIHQWPATLVQPVGSPLSLECTVEGTSNPNLYWYRQAAGRGLQLLFYSVGIGQISSEVPQNLSASRPQDRQFILSSKKLLLSDSGFYLCAWSVQGHPGSYGYTFGSGTRLTVV.

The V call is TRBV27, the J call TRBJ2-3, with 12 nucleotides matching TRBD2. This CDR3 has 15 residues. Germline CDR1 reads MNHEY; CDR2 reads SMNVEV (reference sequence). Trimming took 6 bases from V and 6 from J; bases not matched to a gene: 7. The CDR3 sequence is CASSLTSGRRDTQYF. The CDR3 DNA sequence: TGTGCCAGCAGCTTGACTAGCGGGAGACGGGATACGCAGTATTTT.

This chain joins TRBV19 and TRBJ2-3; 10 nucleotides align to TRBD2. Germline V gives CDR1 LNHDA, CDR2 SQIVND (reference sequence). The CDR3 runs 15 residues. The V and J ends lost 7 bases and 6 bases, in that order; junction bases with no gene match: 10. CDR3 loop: CASTSGSVVRDTQYF. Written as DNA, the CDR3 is TGTGCCAGTACTAGCGGGAGTGTGGTAAGGGATACGCAGTATTTT.

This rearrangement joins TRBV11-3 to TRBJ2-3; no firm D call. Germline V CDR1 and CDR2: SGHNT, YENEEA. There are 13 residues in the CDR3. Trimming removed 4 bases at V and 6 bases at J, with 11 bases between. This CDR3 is CASSSRPLDTQYF. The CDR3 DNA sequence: TGTGCCAGCAGCTCCCGACCGTTGGATACGCAGTATTTT.

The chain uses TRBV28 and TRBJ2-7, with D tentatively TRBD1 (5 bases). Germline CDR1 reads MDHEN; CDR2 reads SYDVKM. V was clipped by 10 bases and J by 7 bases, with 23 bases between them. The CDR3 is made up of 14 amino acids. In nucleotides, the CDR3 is TGTGCCACCTTCAGTACCGAAGGGGCACGAGAGCAGTACGTC. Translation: CATFSTEGAREQYV.

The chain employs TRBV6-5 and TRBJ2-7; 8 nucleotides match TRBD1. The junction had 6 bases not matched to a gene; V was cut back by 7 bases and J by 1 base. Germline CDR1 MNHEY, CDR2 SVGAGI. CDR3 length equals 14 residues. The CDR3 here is CASTLRTGSYEQYF. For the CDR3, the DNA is TGTGCCAGCACCTTGAGGACAGGGTCCTACGAGCAGTACTTC.

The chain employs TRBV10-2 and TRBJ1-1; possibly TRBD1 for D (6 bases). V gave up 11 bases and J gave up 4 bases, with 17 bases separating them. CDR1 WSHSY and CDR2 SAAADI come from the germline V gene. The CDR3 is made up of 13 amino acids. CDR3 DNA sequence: TGCGCCTACTCCGCGGGGGCCCGCACTGAAGCTTTCTTT. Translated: CAYSAGARTEAFF.

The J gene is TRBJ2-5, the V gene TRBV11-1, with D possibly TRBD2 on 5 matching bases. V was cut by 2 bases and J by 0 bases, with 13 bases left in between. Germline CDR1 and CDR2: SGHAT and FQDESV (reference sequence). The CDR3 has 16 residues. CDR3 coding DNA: TGTGCCAGCAGCTTAAATGGAGGACGGAACCAAGAGACCCAGTACTTC. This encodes CASSLNGGRNQETQYF. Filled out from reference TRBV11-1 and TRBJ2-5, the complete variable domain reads EAEVAQSPRYKITEKSQAVAFWCDPISGHATLYWYRQILGQGPELLVQFQDESVVDDSQLPKDRFSAERLKGVDSTLKIQPAELGDSAMYLCASSLNGGRNQETQYFGPGTRLLVL.

The CDR3 region is CASSESGVNTGELFF. For the CDR3, the DNA is TGTGCCAGCAGTGAAAGCGGGGTGAACACCGGGGAGCTGTTTTTT. V usage is TRBV6-1 and J usage is TRBJ2-2, with 7 bases aligning to TRBD2. V was clipped by 2 bases and J by 1 base; unmatched bases: 1. The CDR3 runs to 15 residues. The V gene's germline CDR1 is MNHNS and CDR2 SASEGT.

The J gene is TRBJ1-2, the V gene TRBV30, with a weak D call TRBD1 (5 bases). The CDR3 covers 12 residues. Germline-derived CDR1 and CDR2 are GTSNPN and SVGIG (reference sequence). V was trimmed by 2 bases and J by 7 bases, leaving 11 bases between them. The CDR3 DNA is TGTGCCTGGAGTCCGGGGGAGTCTGGCTACACCTTC. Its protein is CAWSPGESGYTF.

The CDR3 coding sequence is TGTGCCAGCAGTGAAAGGGAATATCGTCACAATGAGCAGTTCTTC. Translated: CASSEREYRHNEQFF. The chain joins TRBV2 to TRBJ2-1; D uncertain. Germline V gene data show CDR1 as SNHLY and CDR2 as FYNNEI. This CDR3 contains 15 residues. V was pared by 2 bases and J by 5 bases, with 13 bases between.

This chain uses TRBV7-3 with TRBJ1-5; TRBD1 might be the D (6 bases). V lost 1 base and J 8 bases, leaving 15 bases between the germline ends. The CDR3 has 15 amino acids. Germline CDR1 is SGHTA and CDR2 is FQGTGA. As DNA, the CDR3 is TGTGCCAGCAGCTTAAATGGGGGGGCTGGAGAGCCCCAGCATTTT. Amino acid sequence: CASSLNGGAGEPQHF.

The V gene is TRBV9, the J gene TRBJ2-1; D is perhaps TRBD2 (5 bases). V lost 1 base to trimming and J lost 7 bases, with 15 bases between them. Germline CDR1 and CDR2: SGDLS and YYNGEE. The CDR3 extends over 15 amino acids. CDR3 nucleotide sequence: TGTGCCAGCAGCGTACAGGCCGGCGGGTGGAATGAGCAGTTCTTC. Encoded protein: CASSVQAGGWNEQFF.

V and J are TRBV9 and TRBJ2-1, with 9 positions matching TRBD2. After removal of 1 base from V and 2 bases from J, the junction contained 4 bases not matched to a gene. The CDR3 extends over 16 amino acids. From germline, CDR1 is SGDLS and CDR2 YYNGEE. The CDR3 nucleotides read TGTGCCAGCAGCGTAAGGCTAGCGGGGACCTACAATGAGCAGTTCTTC. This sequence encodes CASSVRLAGTYNEQFF.

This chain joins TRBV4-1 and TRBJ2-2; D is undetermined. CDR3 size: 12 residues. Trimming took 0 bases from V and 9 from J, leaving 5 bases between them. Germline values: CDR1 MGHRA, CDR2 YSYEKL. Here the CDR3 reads CASSQESRELFF. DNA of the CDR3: TGCGCCAGCAGCCAAGAGAGTCGGGAGCTGTTTTTT.